These 32 T cell receptor beta chains share one sample of origin, sequenced in a study of T cell responses to AZD1222 COVID-19 vaccine. Assay used: immunoSEQ multiplex PCR; TCRdb lists only in-frame clones, some missing. In the table there are approximately 130,000 clones, approximately 86% of which are singletons. Source: peripheral blood, taken 28 days after the second AZD1222 dose. These receptors were collected from an adult who received the AZD1222 COVID-19 vaccine.

The gene calls are TRBV5-1 and TRBJ1-2; D not resolved. Trimming took 0 bases from V and 0 from J, leaving 9 bases between them. The CDR3 consists of 15 residues. Germline V gene data show CDR1 as SGHRS and CDR2 as YFSETQ. In DNA, the CDR3 is TGCGCCAGCAGCTTGGGGTCATTAGCTAACTATGGCTACACCTTC. This translates into CASSLGSLANYGYTF.

The gene calls are TRBV6-5 and TRBJ2-1; possibly TRBD2 for D (6 bases). V was pared by 6 bases and J by 8 bases, with 11 bases between. Per the germline V gene, CDR1 is MNHEY and CDR2 is SVGAGI. This CDR3 has 12 amino acids. CDR3 protein: CASSPAGYEQFF. DNA of the CDR3: TGTGCCAGCAGCCCCGCGGGGTATGAGCAGTTCTTC.

The chain uses TRBV18 and TRBJ2-7, with D possibly TRBD1 on 6 matching bases. The germline V gene has CDR1 KGHSH and CDR2 LQKENI. The CDR3 length is 15 residues. The V end lost 1 base, the J end lost 4 bases, and 14 bases lay between the germline ends. CDR3 nucleotide sequence: TGTGCCAGCTCACCACTCAACAGGGCTTGGTACGAGCAGTACTTC. Residues: CASSPLNRAWYEQYF.

The V call is TRBV18, the J call TRBJ1-3; 12 nucleotides agree with TRBD1. Germline V gene sequence: CDR1 KGHSH, CDR2 LQKENI. This CDR3 is 18 amino acids long. V dropped 3 bases and J dropped 0; count of bases not matched to a gene: 6. The CDR3 loop is CASSPLGQGALSGNTIYF. CDR3 in DNA: TGTGCCAGCTCACCTTTGGGACAGGGGGCCCTCTCTGGAAACACCATATATTTT.

The chain combines TRBV2 with TRBJ2-1; TRBD1 might be the D (6 bases). Trimming cost V 4 bases and J 10 bases, with 23 bases left between them. Germline V CDR1 and CDR2: SNHLY, FYNNEI. This CDR3 region has 16 residues. This CDR3 is CASSGVSGGIGNEQFF. For the CDR3, the DNA is TGTGCCAGCAGTGGCGTGTCTGGGGGCATCGGTAACGAGCAGTTCTTC.

V and J are TRBV4-3 and TRBJ1-5, with TRBD1 as a possible D gene (5 bases). The germline V gene encodes CDR1 LGHNA and CDR2 YSLEER. The V and J ends lost 1 base and 0 bases respectively, with 13 bases between them. There are 17 residues in the CDR3. The CDR3 reads CASSQGGGEGSNQPQHF. The CDR3 DNA reads TGCGCCAGCAGCCAAGGAGGAGGGGAGGGTAGCAATCAGCCCCAGCATTTT.

This clone was seen only a few times. The chain combines TRBV19 with TRBJ1-1; D is uncertain. The V end lost 6 bases, the J end lost 1 base, and 12 bases lay between the germline ends. This CDR3 has 14 residues. CDR1 is LNHDA and CDR2 is SQIVND in the germline V gene (reference sequence). The CDR3 sequence: CASRPRGTNTEAFF. In DNA form, the CDR3 reads TGTGCCAGTAGGCCCCGGGGAACGAACACTGAAGCTTTCTTT.

This chain connects TRBV9 to TRBJ2-7; the match to TRBD1 covers 9 bases. Germline values: CDR1 SGDLS, CDR2 YYNGEE. The CDR3 consists of 13 residues. The J segment lost 7 bases and the V segment lost 3 bases, leaving 5 bases of the junction unmatched. The CDR3 bases are TGTGCCAGCAGCGCCAGGACAGGGGCAGAGCAGTACTTC. It yields the protein CASSARTGAEQYF.

The chain is built from TRBV4-1 and TRBJ2-7; D possibly corresponds to TRBD2 (5 bases). CDR3 length: 14 residues. V dropped 5 bases and J dropped 3 bases, with 14 bases sitting between them. Germline loops: CDR1 MGHRA, CDR2 YSYEKL. CDR3 nucleotide sequence: TGCGCCAGCAGCTCAAAGGCGGGTTTCTACGAGCAGTACTTC. Translated: CASSSKAGFYEQYF.

The gene calls are TRBV15 and TRBJ1-5; D possibly corresponds to TRBD1 (6 bases). Germline assignment: CDR1 LNHNV and CDR2 YYDKDF (reference sequence). V dropped 0 bases and J dropped 0 bases, with 12 bases sitting between them. This CDR3 comprises 17 residues. CDR3 region: CATSRDGTLYSNQPQHF. CDR3 in DNA: TGTGCCACCAGCAGAGACGGGACACTCTATAGCAATCAGCCCCAGCATTTT.

The V call is TRBV19, the J call TRBJ1-1; unclear D gene. The CDR3 has 13 residues. Germline V gene sequence: CDR1 LNHDA, CDR2 SQIVND (reference sequence). Trimming left V 3 bases short and J 1 base short, with 6 bases between. CDR3 residues: CASSINKNTEAFF. In nucleotides, the CDR3 is TGTGCCAGTAGTATCAACAAGAACACTGAAGCTTTCTTT. The whole variable domain, remainder taken from reference TRBV19 and TRBJ1-1, is DGGITQSPKYLFRKEGQNVTLSCEQNLNHDAMYWYRQDPGQGLRLIYYSQIVNDFQKGDIAEGYSVSREKKESFPLTVTSAQKNPTAFYLCASSINKNTEAFFGQGTRLTVV.

The rearrangement links TRBV7-2 to TRBJ1-6; D is undetermined. CDR3 length equals 14 residues. CDR1 and CDR2 (germline): SGHTA, FQGNSA. V lost 5 bases and J lost 5, with 10 bases in between. The CDR3 bases are TGTGCCAGCAGCCGCAGTTTGAATAATTCACCCCTCCACTTT. It codes for CASSRSLNNSPLHF.

The count of this clone is one. V is TRBV5-4 and J is TRBJ1-5; D is ambiguous. This CDR3 contains 12 residues. Germline V gene lookup returns CDR1 SGHNT and CDR2 YYREEE (reference sequence). Deletions cut 2 bases from V and 3 bases from J, with 3 bases between. CDR3 DNA: TGTGCCAGCAGCTTTCTCAATCAGCCCCAGCATTTT. Its protein product is CASSFLNQPQHF.

The V and J genes are TRBV28 and TRBJ1-2; TRBD1 might be the D (5 bases). The ends were cut back, 4 bases at V and 2 bases at J, with 17 bases in the middle. The CDR3 spans 16 residues. Germline V gene data show CDR1 as MDHEN and CDR2 as SYDVKM. Here the CDR3 reads CASSSPSGDLNYGYTF. The CDR3 nucleotides are TGTGCCAGCAGTTCCCCGTCGGGGGACCTGAACTATGGCTACACCTTC.

The gene calls are TRBV6-5 and TRBJ1-1, with TRBD1 matching 12 bases. CDR1 is MNHEY and CDR2 is SVGAGI in the germline V gene. The CDR3 sequence is 15 residues long. V gave up 11 bases and J gave up 2 bases; unmatched junction bases: 9. DNA for the CDR3: TGTGCCTCAAGGGGGACAGGGGGCAAAAACACTGAAGCTTTCTTT. It codes for CASRGTGGKNTEAFF.

V usage is TRBV3-1 (or the pseudogene TRBV3-2) and J usage is TRBJ1-1, with unresolved D. The length of the CDR3 is 11 residues. Trimming took 6 bases from V and 7 from J, leaving 9 bases between them. The germline CDR1 and CDR2 sequences are LGHDT and YNNKEL (reference sequence). CDR3 DNA: TGTGCCAGCAGTGAGCTGAGTGAAGCTTTCTTT. Its translation is CASSELSEAFF.

The chain uses TRBV27 and TRBJ1-1; no definite D call. This CDR3 comprises 13 residues. Germline CDR1 and CDR2: MNHEY and SMNVEV (reference sequence). Trimming stripped 8 bases from V and 5 bases from J, with 15 bases between. CDR3 amino acids: CASYKRVGTEAFF. DNA of the CDR3: TGTGCCAGCTATAAAAGGGTTGGGACTGAAGCTTTCTTT.

The chain is built from TRBV5-6 and TRBJ1-1, with TRBD1 as a possible D gene (6 bases). The V end was cut by 6 bases, the J end by 1 base, with 16 bases between. The CDR3 runs 15 residues. Looked up from germline, CDR1 is SGHDT and CDR2 is YYEEEE. The CDR3 nucleotides are TGTGCCAGCATCACTACCGGCAGGGGGAACACTGAAGCTTTCTTT. Translated, it gives CASITTGRGNTEAFF.

A single count supports this clone. This chain connects TRBV9 to TRBJ1-1; the D gene is possibly TRBD1 (5 bases). The germline gives CDR1 SGDLS, CDR2 YYNGEE. Deletions cut 4 bases from V and 4 bases from J, with 11 bases between. The CDR3 has 13 residues. The CDR3 protein is CASSLGGATEAFF. Here the CDR3 DNA reads TGTGCCAGCAGCCTCGGGGGAGCCACTGAAGCTTTCTTT.

This clone occurred once. V is TRBV6-5 and J is TRBJ1-1, with unresolved D. This CDR3 contains 13 residues. CDR1 MNHEY and CDR2 SVGAGI come from the germline V gene. V was pared by 8 bases and J by 1 base, with 11 bases between. In nucleotides, the CDR3 is TGTGCCAGCCCCTTCGGGAAGAACACTGAAGCTTTCTTT. Encoded protein: CASPFGKNTEAFF.

This clone has more than one count but fewer than ten. The chain recombines TRBV2 with TRBJ1-1; no clear D. The V gene's germline CDR1 is SNHLY and CDR2 FYNNEI. The CDR3 covers 14 residues. V lost 3 bases to trimming and J lost 5 bases, with 13 bases between them. CDR3 sequence: CASSDDGKRTEAFF. CDR3 nucleotides: TGTGCCAGCAGTGACGACGGGAAGAGGACTGAAGCTTTCTTT.

The chain joins TRBV11-3 to TRBJ2-1; TRBD1 matches at 9 bases. The CDR3 consists of 15 residues. V shed 6 bases, J shed 2 bases, and the junction held 5 bases outside the gene matches. Germline CDR1 is SGHNT and CDR2 is YENEEA. The CDR3 is CASREDRGPYNEQFF. CDR3 coding DNA: TGTGCCAGCAGGGAGGACAGGGGCCCCTACAATGAGCAGTTCTTC. Supplemented by reference TRBV11-3 and TRBJ2-1, the full variable domain reads EAGVVQSPRYKIIEKKQPVAFWCNPISGHNTLYWYLQNLGQGPELLIRYENEEAVDDSQLPKDRFSAERLKGVDSTLKIQPAELGDSAVYLCASREDRGPYNEQFFGPGTRLTVL.

The chain employs TRBV4-2 and TRBJ2-7, with 10 bases fitting TRBD2. Trimming removed 1 base from V and 1 base from J; junction bases left unmatched: 1. The CDR3 loop spans 15 amino acids. From germline, CDR1 is LGHNA and CDR2 YNFKEQ. CDR3 region: CASSQASGGSYEQYF. The CDR3 coding sequence is TGTGCCAGCAGCCAAGCTAGCGGGGGATCCTACGAGCAGTACTTC.

The gene calls are TRBV5-1 and TRBJ2-1, with 11 bases lining up with TRBD2. The length of the CDR3 is 15 residues. In germline, CDR1 is SGHRS, CDR2 YFSETQ. V shed 4 bases, J shed 11 bases, and the junction held 11 bases outside the gene matches. In DNA, the CDR3 is TGCGCCAGCAGCGTCACTAGCGGGGGCGCCAGACAGCAGTTCTTC. Amino acid sequence: CASSVTSGGARQQFF.

The chain uses TRBV5-8 and TRBJ1-5; D uncertain. Germline V gives CDR1 SGHTS, CDR2 YDEGEE. The CDR3 extends over 15 amino acids. With 0 bases removed from V and 4 bases from J, the gap between germline ends came to 11 bases. The CDR3 sequence is CASSLGRRKNQPQHF. In DNA, the CDR3 is TGTGCCAGCAGCTTGGGTAGGAGGAAAAATCAGCCCCAGCATTTT.

This chain joins TRBV3-1 (or the pseudogene TRBV3-2) and TRBJ2-7; D remains ambiguous. The V gene's germline CDR1 is LGHDT and CDR2 YNNKEL (reference sequence). Trimming shortened V by 4 bases and J by 0 bases, and 4 bases separated the two germline ends. CDR3 length: 12 amino acids. Here the CDR3 DNA reads TGTGCCAGCAGCCGGGTCTCCTACGAGCAGTACTTC. Its protein is CASSRVSYEQYF.

The chain combines TRBV30 with TRBJ2-3; D unresolved. Germline values: CDR1 GTSNPN, CDR2 SVGIG (reference sequence). CDR3 length: 13 amino acids. The ends were cut back, 1 base at V and 2 bases at J, with 7 bases in the middle. In DNA, the CDR3 is TGTGCCTGGAGTGCTGGGGACACAGATACGCAGTATTTT. This encodes CAWSAGDTDTQYF.

The chain has TRBV3-1 (or the pseudogene TRBV3-2) and TRBJ1-6; no clear D. Germline V gene sequence: CDR1 LGHDT, CDR2 YNNKEL (reference sequence). Trimming stripped 4 bases from V and 7 bases from J, with 11 bases between. The length of the CDR3 is 14 residues. CDR3 DNA sequence: TGTGCCAGCAGCCTGGGGATTTCAAATTCACCCCTCCACTTT. It is translated as CASSLGISNSPLHF.

This clone has just one count. The chain combines TRBV27 with TRBJ1-1; D possibly corresponds to TRBD1 (5 bases). Trimming removed 1 base from V and 4 bases from J, with 10 bases in between. Per the germline V gene, CDR1 is MNHEY and CDR2 is SMNVEV (reference sequence). The CDR3 has 14 residues. The CDR3 DNA follows: TGTGCCAGCAGTTTATATCTGGGGGGCACTGAAGCTTTCTTT. Its translation is CASSLYLGGTEAFF.

The rearrangement links TRBV4-2 to TRBJ2-7; 7 positions match TRBD1. Looked up from germline, CDR1 is LGHNA and CDR2 is YNFKEQ. The trim removed 4 bases at V and 3 bases at J, leaving 12 bases unmatched. CDR3 length: 16 residues. The CDR3 nucleotides are TGTGCCAGCAGCCCCGGGACAGCACTTCTACTCTACGAGCAGTACTTC. Protein: CASSPGTALLLYEQYF.

This clone was observed a few times. The chain couples TRBV6-5 to TRBJ1-4, with D hard to call. Germline loops: CDR1 MNHEY, CDR2 SVGAGI. The length of the CDR3 is 15 residues. The V end lost 10 bases, the J end lost 7 bases, and 22 bases lay between the germline ends. CDR3 sequence: CATTIEKLGREKLFF. In DNA form, the CDR3 reads TGTGCCACTACCATCGAAAAGTTGGGCCGTGAAAAACTGTTTTTT.

This clone occurred once. V usage is TRBV12-5 and J usage is TRBJ1-5; D unclear. The germline V and J ends were trimmed by 3 bases and 4 bases, with 4 bases remaining between them. The CDR3 loop spans 12 amino acids. CDR1 LGHNT and CDR2 FRNRAP come from the germline V gene. The CDR3 nucleotides are TGTGCTAGTGGTTTCCCTAATCAGCCCCAGCATTTT. It encodes CASGFPNQPQHF.